This TCR beta chain derives from a study of blood T cell repertoires in COVID-19 (dated by TCRdb to about 2020). With regard to the full study: Samples from collaborators originated in the United States, Italy and Spain and spanned both the acute and convalescent phases of COVID-19. The material from the prospective study consisted of cDNA or gDNA derived from T cells, B-cell-depleted T cells, or PBMCs. The dataset comprised deeply sampled blood TCRbeta repertoires from subjects exposed to, actively infected with, or recovered from COVID-19. A freely available public database, intended as a resource for researchers studying the immune response to SARS-CoV-2, is where the repertoires were released. The samples were drawn from two sources: the first 160 participants of the ongoing ImmuneRACE study, and 1,200 or so subjects contributed by 6 global collaborators. Sample metadata almost always included a de-identified subject ID, COVID-19 status, age in years and sex. Where available, HLA class I and class II types were obtained from metadata supplied by the sample provider rather than from assay-based typing. Study-wide conclusions, independent of this receptor: The amount of clinical and demographic metadata varied by source and participant and was provided uncurated.

About this clone itself: The clone's antigen remains unknown. No quality values exist for individual bases; no much larger clone is one base distant.

The immunoSEQ Assay, a bias-controlled multiplex PCR, was used to amplify TCRbeta CDR3 regions from genomic DNA. Under the source paper's analysis protocol: Within the assay, amplification of reference gene primers was used to estimate how many nucleated cells each sample contained. Sequence reads were collapsed and filtered to measure the absolute abundance of every unique TCRbeta CDR3 rearrangement. For each sample, productive Simpson clonality was calculated as the square root of Simpson's diversity index over productive rearrangements. Entries here come from immuneACCESS through TCRdb and include only in-frame sequences with V and J called. Some clones fail to appear in such tables; in the studies checked, an unresolved V gene covers under half of the shortfall, and the cause of the remainder is unknown. V and J calls and clone size follow that table, whereas D and trimming were derived from the DNA. The sample table shows 150,000 or so clones, and around 85% are seen once. The leading ten clones occupy 5% of the sample.

The collaborating institutions used their own protocols to collect whole blood in K2EDTA tubes. For TCRbeta analysis, collaborators shipped samples in one of three forms: frozen whole blood, isolated PBMCs, or DNA extracted from either of those sample types. Sequenced sample: peripheral blood. This receptor was obtained from a human donor in a cohort sampled during active COVID-19.

The base sequence is TGCAGCGTTGAAGTTCCACTAGCGCCCTCCTACGAGCAGTACTTC. It translates as CSVEVPLAPSYEQYF. The V gene is TRBV29-1 and the J gene is TRBJ2-7; the central 7 bases match TRBD2. The CDR3 measures 15 amino acids from cysteine to phenylalanine. Only the CDR3 DNA stays, 45 bases, in frame from base 1. V is pruned by 1 base and J by 0 bases, leaving 6 bases of the junction without a gene match. The germline V gene provides CDR1 SQVTM and CDR2 ANQGSEA.